One TCR beta chain is described in this entry. Its antigen is still unknown. The PCR made use of 60 Vbeta and 13 Jbeta primers. Profiled with immunoSEQ multiplex PCR; TCRdb holds only in-frame clones, not every one. The data show roughly 99,000 clones, less than 85% seen once. Trimming cost V 5 bases and J 2 bases, with 9 bases left between them. The CDR3 is 13 residues long. Germline V gives CDR1 LNHDA, CDR2 SQIVND (reference sequence). The sample belongs to a study of cytomegalovirus exposure and HLA in healthy donors. Points from the study as a whole: Cytomegalovirus association was listed for 150 to 200 TCR beta chains.

The TCR comes from a male donor in good health and CMV-seronegative. Sequencing was done on a sample of PBMCs. The gene calls are TRBV19 and TRBJ1-1; D may be TRBD1 (5 bases). CDR3 residues: CASSSQVNTEAFF. In nucleotides, the CDR3 is TGTGCCAGTAGTTCACAGGTAAACACTGAAGCTTTCTTT.